These 29 T cell receptor beta chains originate from one sample sequenced in a study of shared clonotypes between healthy human individuals. The repertoire was sequenced with immunoSEQ multiplex PCR; TCRdb's copy has only in-frame clones and lacks some. The repertoire holds about 1.5 million clones, around 98% seen once, with less than 0.55% in the top ten. The sequenced sample consisted of naive CD4+ T cells sorted from blood. Subset given: CD45RA+ positively selected. The source is a young man in good health.

The DNA of the CDR3 is TGTGCCAGCAGTGACTCCCTAGCGGGGTACAATGAGCAGTTCTTC. Its translation is CASSDSLAGYNEQFF. The chain carries TRBV25-1 and TRBJ2-1; the match to TRBD2 covers 9 bases. The trim removed 3 bases at V and 4 bases at J, leaving 4 bases unmatched. CDR3 size: 15 residues. Germline V gene lookup returns CDR1 MGHDK and CDR2 SYGVNS.

CDR3 DNA: TGTGCCAGCTCACCACGGGGAGAGGATACGCAGTATTTT. Translating it yields CASSPRGEDTQYF. This chain connects TRBV18 to TRBJ2-3, with D perhaps matching TRBD2 (5 bases). The V and J ends lost 1 base and 6 bases respectively, with 8 bases between them. This CDR3 has 13 residues. The V gene's germline CDR1 is KGHSH and CDR2 LQKENI.

The CDR3 is CASSRGTTQAQETQYF. CDR3 nucleotides: TGTGCCAGCAGTCGGGGGACTACGCAAGCCCAAGAGACCCAGTACTTC. The chain has TRBV2 and TRBJ2-5, with TRBD2 matching over 7 bases. V shed 5 bases and J 1 base; nucleotides not matched to a gene: 10. The CDR3 runs 16 residues. Germline CDR1 and CDR2: SNHLY and FYNNEI.

This chain uses TRBV10-2 with TRBJ2-5, with D possibly matching TRBD1 (6 bases). Trimming pared 6 bases from V and 2 bases from J, leaving 16 bases between. CDR3 length: 15 residues. Germline CDR1 is WSHSY and CDR2 is SAAADI. The CDR3 loop is CASRGQGWGQETQYF. The CDR3 nucleotides read TGCGCCAGCAGGGGACAAGGATGGGGACAAGAGACCCAGTACTTC.

V gene TRBV27 combines with J gene TRBJ1-1; tentative D call: TRBD1 (6 bases). V was trimmed by 4 bases and J by 0 bases, leaving 12 bases between them. The V gene's germline CDR1 is MNHEY and CDR2 SMNVEV (reference sequence). The CDR3 sequence is 15 residues long. This chain's CDR3 is CASSWGGQLNTEAFF. The CDR3 DNA reads TGTGCCAGCAGTTGGGGTGGACAGTTGAACACTGAAGCTTTCTTT.

V gene TRBV11-3 combines with J gene TRBJ2-2, with 9 bases that match TRBD1. The J segment lost 3 bases and the V segment lost 5 bases, leaving 4 bases of the junction unmatched. CDR1 SGHNT and CDR2 YENEEA come from the germline V gene. The CDR3 is 15 residues long. The CDR3: CASSRTGAHTGELFF. In DNA, the CDR3 is TGTGCCAGCAGCAGGACAGGGGCGCACACCGGGGAGCTGTTTTTT. The full variable domain, with the rest looked up from reference TRBV11-3 and TRBJ2-2, is EAGVVQSPRYKIIEKKQPVAFWCNPISGHNTLYWYLQNLGQGPELLIRYENEEAVDDSQLPKDRFSAERLKGVDSTLKIQPAELGDSAVYLCASSRTGAHTGELFFGEGSRLTVL.

The rearrangement uses TRBV7-8 and TRBJ1-2, with 7 nucleotides matching TRBD1. The CDR3 sequence is 15 residues long. Germline V gives CDR1 SGHVS, CDR2 FQNEAQ. V was clipped by 2 bases and J by 6 bases; unmatched bases: 9. The CDR3 bases are TGTGCCAGCAGCTTAAAGACAGGGTGGGAGGATGGCTACACCTTC. Its protein product is CASSLKTGWEDGYTF.

This clone occurred once. This chain joins TRBV28 and TRBJ2-3; 8 bases fit TRBD2. Germline loops: CDR1 MDHEN, CDR2 SYDVKM. V lost 1 base and J lost 2; bases outside the gene matches: 8. The CDR3 sequence is 17 residues long. In nucleotides, the CDR3 is TGTGCCAGCAGTTTATTGCGGGAGGCCCAGACCACAGATACGCAGTATTTT. It codes for CASSLLREAQTTDTQYF.

This clone was counted a single time. V gene TRBV27 combines with J gene TRBJ2-7; D is possibly TRBD2 (7 bases). Germline assignment: CDR1 MNHEY and CDR2 SMNVEV (reference sequence). With 3 bases removed from V and 7 bases from J, the gap between germline ends came to 16 bases. The CDR3 consists of 14 residues. CDR3 protein: CASSLAGAPREQYF. The CDR3 DNA reads as TGTGCCAGCAGTTTGGCGGGGGCCCCTAGAGAGCAGTACTTC.

This CDR3 reads CASSGYEKLFF. The CDR3 coding sequence is TGTGCCAGCAGCGGGTATGAAAAACTGTTTTTT. The chain joins TRBV2 to TRBJ1-4; D is unclear. This CDR3 is built from 11 residues. Germline CDR1 SNHLY, CDR2 FYNNEI. With 6 bases removed from V and 6 bases from J, the gap between germline ends came to 5 bases.

The chain carries TRBV18 and TRBJ2-1; D may be TRBD1 (6 bases). Germline values: CDR1 KGHSH, CDR2 LQKENI. The CDR3 contains 16 residues. V dropped 3 bases and J dropped 8 bases, with 20 bases sitting between them. In DNA form, the CDR3 reads TGTGCCAGCTCACCCAGCCAGCGGACAGTAACGGATGAGCAGTTCTTC. It specifies CASSPSQRTVTDEQFF. Variable domain in full (rest from reference TRBV18 and TRBJ2-1): NAGVMQNPRHLVRRRGQEARLRCSPMKGHSHVYWYRQLPEEGLKFMVYLQKENIIDESGMPKERFSAEFPKEGPSILRIQQVVRGDSAAYFCASSPSQRTVTDEQFFGPGTRLTVL.

About this clone itself: Its ends do not fully match the called genes, so a read error is possible. The chain joins TRBV11-3 to TRBJ2-7; 8 nucleotides align to TRBD1. Germline lookup yields CDR1 SGHNT and CDR2 YENEEA. This CDR3 is built from 15 residues. The CDR3 DNA sequence: TGTGCCAGCAGCCTAGAGGCAGGGGGCTGGCACGAGCAGTACTTC. This sequence encodes CASSLEAGGWHEQYF.

The CDR3 nucleotides read TGTGCCAGTAGTATTCGGACAGGTGCCAAAAACATTCAGTACTTC. Protein product: CASSIRTGAKNIQYF. The V and J genes are TRBV19 and TRBJ2-4; 7 bases align to TRBD1. CDR1 is LNHDA and CDR2 is SQIVND in the germline V gene (reference sequence). CDR3 size: 15 residues. V dropped 3 bases and J dropped 1; count of bases not matched to a gene: 3.

The gene calls are TRBV2 and TRBJ1-2, with a tentative D call TRBD1 (5 bases). V was cut by 8 bases and J by 0 bases, with 16 bases left in between. Germline V gene data show CDR1 as SNHLY and CDR2 as FYNNEI. The CDR3 is made up of 15 amino acids. This CDR3 is CASRFGGTTNYGYTF. Here the CDR3 DNA reads TGTGCCAGCCGTTTTGGGGGGACGACTAACTATGGCTACACCTTC.

The CDR3 DNA sequence: TGTGCCAGCAGCTTAGGCCTGTTAACCGAAAAACTGTTTTTT. Residues: CASSLGLLTEKLFF. The chain uses TRBV7-2 and TRBJ1-4; no clear D. CDR3 length equals 14 residues. The germline V gene has CDR1 SGHTA and CDR2 FQGNSA. V lost 1 base to trimming and J lost 8 bases, with 11 bases between them.

V usage is TRBV20-1 and J usage is TRBJ2-7; D perhaps matches TRBD1 (6 bases). Germline CDR1 reads DFQATT; CDR2 reads SNEGSKA (reference sequence). The V end was cut by 7 bases, the J end by 5 bases, with 12 bases between. The CDR3 spans 11 residues. The CDR3 DNA sequence: TGCAGTGTCAACAGGGTCCACGAGCAGTACTTC. It yields the protein CSVNRVHEQYF.

This sequence joins TRBV28 and TRBJ2-7; 7 bases line up with TRBD1. This CDR3 is 14 amino acids long. J lost 6 bases, V lost 1 base, and 6 bases had no gene match. The germline gives CDR1 MDHEN, CDR2 SYDVKM. CDR3 protein: CASSLLQGIGEQYF. The DNA for the CDR3 is TGTGCCAGCAGTTTATTACAGGGGATAGGCGAGCAGTACTTC.

The count of this clone is one. The genes are TRBV6-6 and TRBJ2-3; a possible D gene is TRBD1 (6 bases). Germline V gene sequence: CDR1 MNHNY, CDR2 SVGAGI (reference sequence). The CDR3 has 14 residues. Deletions cut 4 bases from V and 2 bases from J, with 10 bases between. The CDR3 protein is CASSLQGFTDTQYF. The DNA for the CDR3 is TGTGCCAGCAGTTTACAGGGATTCACAGATACGCAGTATTTT.

The chain is built from TRBV9 and TRBJ2-7; D perhaps matches TRBD1 (6 bases). Trimming stripped 3 bases from V and 6 bases from J, with 10 bases between. There are 12 residues in the CDR3. Germline loops: CDR1 SGDLS, CDR2 YYNGEE. CDR3 coding DNA: TGTGCCAGCAGCGCCACAGGGTCCGAGCAGTACTTC. It yields the protein CASSATGSEQYF.

This chain connects TRBV6-6 to TRBJ1-2, with TRBD1 identical over 7 bases. The germline V gene encodes CDR1 MNHNY and CDR2 SVGAGI (reference sequence). V lost 7 bases to trimming and J lost 8 bases; unmatched junction nucleotides: 10. The CDR3 covers 13 residues. As DNA, the CDR3 is TGTGCCAGCATGGAGGGGGCCGGTAGGGGCTACACCTTC. This sequence encodes CASMEGAGRGYTF.

This rearrangement joins TRBV5-4 to TRBJ2-5, with D possibly being TRBD1 (5 bases). Trimming removed 3 bases from V and 1 base from J, with 10 bases in between. Germline V gives CDR1 SGHNT, CDR2 YYREEE (reference sequence). This CDR3 has 14 amino acids. In nucleotides, the CDR3 is TGTGCCAGCAGCTCCCAGGGATCCCAAGAGACCCAGTACTTC. Translating gives CASSSQGSQETQYF.

CDR3 sequence (DNA): TGTGCCAGCAGTCCTGAGGGGCGGAATCAGCCCCAGCATTTT. Its protein is CASSPEGRNQPQHF. J is TRBJ1-5 and V is TRBV27; a weak D match, TRBD1 (5 bases). The CDR3 spans 14 residues. Per the germline V gene, CDR1 is MNHEY and CDR2 is SMNVEV (reference sequence). V lost 5 bases to trimming and J lost 4 bases, with 12 bases between them.

This chain connects TRBV7-2 to TRBJ2-7, with 13 bases identical to TRBD2. This CDR3 comprises 16 residues. The ends lost 6 bases at V and 4 bases at J; junction bases unmatched: 9. Looked up from germline, CDR1 is SGHTA and CDR2 is FQGNSA. The CDR3 DNA reads as TGTGCCAGCAGTCGAAGCGGACTAGCGGGAGTGTACGAGCAGTACTTC. Translating gives CASSRSGLAGVYEQYF.

The chain recombines TRBV9 with TRBJ2-7; no definite D call. V was trimmed by 2 bases and J by 3 bases, leaving 9 bases between them. CDR3 length: 13 residues. The germline V gene has CDR1 SGDLS and CDR2 YYNGEE. The CDR3 here is CASSVSIGYEQYF. Written as DNA, the CDR3 is TGTGCCAGCAGCGTTTCCATCGGCTACGAGCAGTACTTC.

This clone appeared a single time. This rearrangement joins TRBV7-8 to TRBJ2-5; 8 nucleotides agree with TRBD2. Germline CDR1 and CDR2: SGHVS and FQNEAQ. The CDR3 totals 17 residues. V shed 5 bases, J shed 2 bases, and the junction held 13 bases outside the gene matches. As DNA, the CDR3 is TGTGCCAGCAGCCCTAACCGGAGAGCGGGAGAACAAGAGACCCAGTACTTC. It encodes CASSPNRRAGEQETQYF.

As for this clone: The identical CDR3 is also encoded by other nucleotide sequences in the sample. The chain links TRBV27 to TRBJ1-4; D is possibly TRBD1 (6 bases). V lost 2 bases, J lost 8 bases, and 12 bases lay in between. Looked up from germline, CDR1 is MNHEY and CDR2 is SMNVEV (reference sequence). The CDR3 contains 14 residues. CDR3 in amino acids: CASSLRGRAEKLFF. CDR3 nucleotides: TGTGCCAGCAGTTTAAGGGGGAGGGCGGAAAAACTGTTTTTT.

J is TRBJ1-1 and V is TRBV7-9; TRBD1 is a possible D gene (5 bases). Looked up from germline, CDR1 is SEHNR and CDR2 is FQNEAQ (reference sequence). This CDR3 contains 13 residues. Trimming shortened V by 3 bases and J by 3 bases, and 8 bases separated the two germline ends. Here the CDR3 reads CASSFGADTEAFF. For the CDR3, the DNA is TGTGCCAGCAGCTTCGGGGCGGACACTGAAGCTTTCTTT. Complete variable domain (other parts from reference TRBV7-9 and TRBJ1-1): DTGVSQNPRHKITKRGQNVTFRCDPISEHNRLYWYRQTLGQGPEFLTYFQNEAQLEKSRLLSDRFSAERPKGSFSTLEIQRTEQGDSAMYLCASSFGADTEAFFGQGTRLTVV.

This chain uses TRBV15 with TRBJ2-7; 7 nucleotides agree with TRBD1. The CDR3 is made up of 15 amino acids. The V and J ends lost 5 bases and 4 bases, in that order; junction bases with no gene match: 11. Germline V gene data show CDR1 as LNHNV and CDR2 as YYDKDF (reference sequence). This chain's CDR3 is CATSYRDSGRYEQYF. In nucleotides, the CDR3 is TGTGCCACCAGCTACCGGGACAGCGGTCGGTACGAGCAGTACTTC.

The V gene is TRBV7-9, the J gene TRBJ2-7; D possibly corresponds to TRBD2 (7 bases). CDR3 length: 16 residues. Germline CDR1 is SEHNR and CDR2 is FQNEAQ (reference sequence). The V gene lost 5 bases and the J gene lost 3 bases, with 20 bases spanning the gap. CDR3 nucleotide sequence: TGTGCCAGCAGCAGAGGGGGGGCAGGAGCGGTCTACGAGCAGTACTTC. Residues: CASSRGGAGAVYEQYF.